Presented here are 4 T cell receptor beta chains from one specimen sequenced in a study of T cell changes during pregnancy in multiple sclerosis. Clones were read by immunoSEQ multiplex PCR, and TCRdb kept only the in-frame ones, dropping some. The sample includes fewer than 65,000 clones, approximately 94% of them seen just once. Sequencing used CD4+ T cells from peripheral blood mononuclear cells, obtained in the third trimester of pregnancy. The receptors here all came from a female donor with multiple sclerosis, enrolled in a pregnancy study.

The chain uses TRBV19 and TRBJ2-5, with D maybe TRBD1 (6 bases). This CDR3 is 13 amino acids long. Trimming cost V 3 bases and J 5 bases, with 10 bases left between them. The germline gives CDR1 LNHDA, CDR2 SQIVND (reference sequence). For the CDR3, the DNA is TGTGCCAGTAGTATGGGGGCCCAGGAGACCCAGTACTTC. This sequence encodes CASSMGAQETQYF.

V gene TRBV4-3 combines with J gene TRBJ1-1, with 7 bases lining up with TRBD1. Germline assignment: CDR1 LGHNA and CDR2 YSLEER. V shed 0 bases, J shed 4 bases, and the junction held 5 bases outside the gene matches. This CDR3 contains 15 residues. CDR3 in DNA: TGCGCCAGCAGCCAAGACCCGGCAGGGGGCACTGAAGCTTTCTTT. It specifies CASSQDPAGGTEAFF.

The CDR3 here is CASSGRSSGIPTGANVLTF. The CDR3 DNA sequence: TGTGCCAGCAGCGGGAGAAGTTCCGGGATTCCCACTGGGGCCAACGTCCTGACTTTC. The rearrangement uses TRBV11-2 and TRBJ2-6, with D perhaps TRBD2 (5 bases). Trimming cost V 5 bases and J 2 bases, with 22 bases left between them. Germline CDR1 and CDR2: SGHAT and FQNNGV. The CDR3 totals 19 residues. Full variable domain (rest looked up from reference TRBV11-2 and TRBJ2-6): EAGVAQSPRYKIIEKRQSVAFWCNPISGHATLYWYQQILGQGPKLLIQFQNNGVVDDSQLPKDRFSAERLKGVDSTLKIQPAKLEDSAVYLCASSGRSSGIPTGANVLTFGAGSRLTVL.

This clone appeared a few times. The J gene is TRBJ2-2, the V gene TRBV9; D may be TRBD2 (6 bases). CDR1 and CDR2 (germline): SGDLS, YYNGEE. The CDR3 is 15 amino acids. Trimming pared 4 bases from V and 7 bases from J, leaving 17 bases between. The CDR3 is CASSLQVGGDGELFF. The CDR3 DNA sequence: TGTGCCAGCAGCCTGCAGGTCGGGGGAGACGGGGAGCTGTTTTTT. Combining the CDR3 with reference TRBV9 and TRBJ2-2 gives the whole variable domain DSGVTQTPKHLITATGQRVTLRCSPRSGDLSVYWYQQSLDQGLQFLIQYYNGEERAKGNILERFSAQQFPDLHSELNLSSLELGDSALYFCASSLQVGGDGELFFGEGSRLTVL.